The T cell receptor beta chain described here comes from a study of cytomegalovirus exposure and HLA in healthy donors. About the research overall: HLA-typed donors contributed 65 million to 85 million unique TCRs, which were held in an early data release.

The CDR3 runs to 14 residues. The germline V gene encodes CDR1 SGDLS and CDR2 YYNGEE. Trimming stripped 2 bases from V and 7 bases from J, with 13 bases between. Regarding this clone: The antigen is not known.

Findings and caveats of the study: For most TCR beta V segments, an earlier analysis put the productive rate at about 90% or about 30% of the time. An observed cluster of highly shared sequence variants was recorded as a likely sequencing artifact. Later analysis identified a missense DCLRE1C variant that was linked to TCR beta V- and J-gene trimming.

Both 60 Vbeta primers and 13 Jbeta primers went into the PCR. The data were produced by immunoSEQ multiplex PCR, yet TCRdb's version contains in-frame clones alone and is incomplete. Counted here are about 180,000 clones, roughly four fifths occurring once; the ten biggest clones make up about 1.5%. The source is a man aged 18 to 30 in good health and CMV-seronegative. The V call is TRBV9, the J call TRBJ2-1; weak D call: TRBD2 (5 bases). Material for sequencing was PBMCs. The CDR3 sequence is CASSVASRSNEQFF. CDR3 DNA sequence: TGTGCCAGCAGCGTGGCTAGCCGAAGTAATGAGCAGTTCTTC.